The source of this T cell receptor beta chain is a study of CD4+ T cells in melanoma. Generated by immunoSEQ multiplex PCR, the TCRdb table keeps only in-frame clones and is missing some. The data hold 15,000 to 20,000 clones, with approximately 84% observed a single time. Looked up from germline, CDR1 is SEHNR and CDR2 is FQNEAQ (reference sequence). The CDR3 loop spans 19 amino acids. Trimming at V came to 4 bases and at J to 0 bases, leaving 7 bases not matched to a gene. This sequence joins TRBV7-9 and TRBJ2-6, with 12 positions matching TRBD2. The material sequenced was cells from a culture (not recorded whether cultured in vitro). The receptor's source is a human donor with melanoma. DNA of the CDR3: TGTGCCAGCAGCTCGAGACTAGCGGGGGCCTCCTCTGGGGCCAACGTCCTGACTTTC. Translating gives CASSSRLAGASSGANVLTF.